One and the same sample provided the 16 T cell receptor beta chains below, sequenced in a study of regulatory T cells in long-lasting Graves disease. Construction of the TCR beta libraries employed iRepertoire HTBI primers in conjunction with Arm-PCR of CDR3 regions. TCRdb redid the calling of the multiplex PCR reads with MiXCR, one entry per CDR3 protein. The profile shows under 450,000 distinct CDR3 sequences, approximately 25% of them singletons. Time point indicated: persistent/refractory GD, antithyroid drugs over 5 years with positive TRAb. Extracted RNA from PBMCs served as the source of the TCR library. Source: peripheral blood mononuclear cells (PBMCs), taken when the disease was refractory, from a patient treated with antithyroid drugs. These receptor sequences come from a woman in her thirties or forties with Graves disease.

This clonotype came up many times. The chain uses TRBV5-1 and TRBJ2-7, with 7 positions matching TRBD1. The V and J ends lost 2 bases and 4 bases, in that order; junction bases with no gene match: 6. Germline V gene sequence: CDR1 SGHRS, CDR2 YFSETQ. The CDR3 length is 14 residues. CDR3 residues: CASSLTGTAYEQYF. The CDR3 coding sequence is TGCGCCAGCAGCTTAACCGGGACAGCTTACGAGCAGTACTTC.

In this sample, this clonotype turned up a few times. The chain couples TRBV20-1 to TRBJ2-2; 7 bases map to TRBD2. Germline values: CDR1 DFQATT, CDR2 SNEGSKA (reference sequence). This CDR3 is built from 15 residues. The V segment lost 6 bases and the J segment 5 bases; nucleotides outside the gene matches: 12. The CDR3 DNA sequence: TGCAGTGCGGCCCTGGCGGGAGTGCCTACCGGGGAGCTGTTTTTT. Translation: CSAALAGVPTGELFF.

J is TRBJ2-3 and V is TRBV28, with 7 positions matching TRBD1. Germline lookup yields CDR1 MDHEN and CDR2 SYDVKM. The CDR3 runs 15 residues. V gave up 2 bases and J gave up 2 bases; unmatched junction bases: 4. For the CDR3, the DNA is TGTGCCAGCAGTTTAAGCAGGGGGTCCACAGATACGCAGTATTTT. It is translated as CASSLSRGSTDTQYF.

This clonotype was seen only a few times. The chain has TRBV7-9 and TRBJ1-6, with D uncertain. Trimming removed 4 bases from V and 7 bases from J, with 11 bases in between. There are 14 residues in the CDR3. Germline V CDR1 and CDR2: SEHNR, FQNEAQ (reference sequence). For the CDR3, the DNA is TGTGCCAGCAGCTCAGGACGGAGGAATTCACCCCTCCACTTT. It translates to CASSSGRRNSPLHF.

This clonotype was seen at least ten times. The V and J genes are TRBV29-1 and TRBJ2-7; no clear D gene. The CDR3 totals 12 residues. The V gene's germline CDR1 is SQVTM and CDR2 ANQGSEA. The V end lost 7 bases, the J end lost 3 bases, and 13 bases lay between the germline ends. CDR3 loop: CSAVKLGYEQYF. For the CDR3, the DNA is TGCAGCGCGGTTAAACTTGGCTACGAGCAGTACTTC.

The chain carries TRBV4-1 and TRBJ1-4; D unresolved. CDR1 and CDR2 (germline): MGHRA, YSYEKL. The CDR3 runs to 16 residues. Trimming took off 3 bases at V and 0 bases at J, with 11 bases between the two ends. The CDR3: CASSHRAGPTNEKLFF. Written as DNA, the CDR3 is TGCGCCAGCAGCCACCGGGCAGGCCCAACTAATGAAAAACTGTTTTTT.

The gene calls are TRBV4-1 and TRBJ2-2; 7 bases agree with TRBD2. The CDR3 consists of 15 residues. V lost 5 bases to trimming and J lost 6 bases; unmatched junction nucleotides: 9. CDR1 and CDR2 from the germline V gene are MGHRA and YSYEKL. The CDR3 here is CASSAPVRGAGELFF. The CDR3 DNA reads TGCGCCAGCAGCGCCCCCGTCCGGGGGGCCGGGGAGCTGTTTTTT.

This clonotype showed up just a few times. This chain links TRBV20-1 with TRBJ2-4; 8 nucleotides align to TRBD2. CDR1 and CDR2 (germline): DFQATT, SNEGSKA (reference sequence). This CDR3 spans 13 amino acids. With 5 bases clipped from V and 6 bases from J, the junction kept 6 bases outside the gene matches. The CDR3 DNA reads TGCAGTGCTTTACGGACTAGCTTAAACATTCAGTACTTC. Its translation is CSALRTSLNIQYF.

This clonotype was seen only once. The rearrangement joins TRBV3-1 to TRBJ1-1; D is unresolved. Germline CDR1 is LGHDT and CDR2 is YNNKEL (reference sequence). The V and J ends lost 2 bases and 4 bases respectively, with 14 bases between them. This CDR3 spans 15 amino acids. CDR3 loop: CASSQFAGLSTEAFF. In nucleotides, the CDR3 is TGTGCCAGCAGCCAATTTGCAGGTTTGAGCACTGAAGCTTTCTTT.

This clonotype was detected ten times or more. CDR3: CASSPPMSTTFYEQYF. CDR3 bases: TGTGCCAGCAGTCCCCCGATGTCCACGACCTTCTACGAGCAGTACTTC. The J gene is TRBJ2-7, the V gene TRBV28; D call uncertain. Germline CDR1 and CDR2: MDHEN and SYDVKM. Trimming left V 5 bases short and J 3 bases short, with 20 bases between. The CDR3 loop spans 16 amino acids.

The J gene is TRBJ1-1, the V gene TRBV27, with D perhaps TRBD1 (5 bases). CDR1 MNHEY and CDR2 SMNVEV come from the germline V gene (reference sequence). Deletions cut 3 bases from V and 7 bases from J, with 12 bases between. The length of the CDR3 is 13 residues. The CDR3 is CASSFSSQGEAFF. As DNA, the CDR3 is TGTGCCAGCAGTTTTTCGTCCCAGGGTGAAGCTTTCTTT.

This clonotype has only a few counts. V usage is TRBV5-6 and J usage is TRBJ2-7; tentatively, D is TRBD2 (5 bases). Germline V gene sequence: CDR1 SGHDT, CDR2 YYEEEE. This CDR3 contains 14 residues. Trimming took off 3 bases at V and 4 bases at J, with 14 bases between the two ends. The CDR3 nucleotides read TGTGCCAGCAGCTACCGGGAAATTCGGTACGAGCAGTACTTC. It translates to CASSYREIRYEQYF.

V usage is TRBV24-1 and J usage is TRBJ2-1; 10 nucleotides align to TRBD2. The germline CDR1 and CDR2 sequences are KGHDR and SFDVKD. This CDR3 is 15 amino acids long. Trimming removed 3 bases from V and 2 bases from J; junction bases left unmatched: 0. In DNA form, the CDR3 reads TGTGCCACCAGTGATAGCGGGAGGGCCTACAATGAGCAGTTCTTC. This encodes CATSDSGRAYNEQFF.

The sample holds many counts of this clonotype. CDR3 loop: CATSIAGALNYGYTF. CDR3 nucleotides: TGTGCCACCAGCATCGCGGGGGCCCTTAACTATGGCTACACCTTC. V and J are TRBV15 and TRBJ1-2, with D perhaps matching TRBD1 (6 bases). Per germline, CDR1 LNHNV and CDR2 YYDKDF (reference sequence). The V gene lost 4 bases and the J gene lost 1 base, with 13 bases spanning the gap. This CDR3 spans 15 amino acids.

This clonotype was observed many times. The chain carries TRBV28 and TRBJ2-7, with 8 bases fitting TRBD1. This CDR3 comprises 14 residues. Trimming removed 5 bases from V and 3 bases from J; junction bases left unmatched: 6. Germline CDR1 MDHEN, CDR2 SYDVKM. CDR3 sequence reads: CASSSQGAGYEQYF. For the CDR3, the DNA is TGTGCCAGCAGTAGTCAGGGGGCAGGCTACGAGCAGTACTTC.

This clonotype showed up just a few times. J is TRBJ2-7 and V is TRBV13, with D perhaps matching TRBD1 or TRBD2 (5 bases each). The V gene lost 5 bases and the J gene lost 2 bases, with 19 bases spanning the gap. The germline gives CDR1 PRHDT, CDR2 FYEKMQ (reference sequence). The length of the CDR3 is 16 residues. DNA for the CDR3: TGTGCCAGCAGCGGGGAGACTAACAGGAGCCCCTACGAGCAGTACTTC. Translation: CASSGETNRSPYEQYF. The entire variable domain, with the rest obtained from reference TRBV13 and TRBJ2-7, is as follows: AAGVIQSPRHLIKEKRETATLKCYPIPRHDTVYWYQQGPGQDPQFLISFYEKMQSDKGSIPDRFSAQQFSDYHSELNMSSLELGDSALYFCASSGETNRSPYEQYFGPGTRLTVT.